This TCR beta chain stems from a study of control samples from healthy donors and cancer patients (dated by TCRdb to the early 2020s). About this clone itself: Its antigen is currently not known. Base quality data are lacking; no much larger clone is found one base away.

Measured from the cysteine to the phenylalanine, the CDR3 is 15 residues long. Only CDR3 DNA is held: 45 bases, read in frame from base 1. The library was produced with the immunoSEQ multiplex PCR assay. The clones in this table, taken by TCRdb from immuneACCESS, are in-frame only. Not every clone is retained; where verified, under half of the shortfall comes from an unresolved V gene, and the cause of the rest is unknown. In this sample the table shows about 140,000 clones, roughly 92% of which occur a single time. The ten largest make up around 11% of the sample. Recombination joined TRBV21-1 with TRBJ1-6. TRBV21-1 is tagged as a pseudogene. Sequencing used blood. The clonotype originates from a man in his thirties or forties in good health. The CDR3 is CASTTPNGGGHPLHF. The DNA sequence follows: TGTGCCAGCACGACCCCGAACGGAGGGGGTCATCCCCTCCACTTT.